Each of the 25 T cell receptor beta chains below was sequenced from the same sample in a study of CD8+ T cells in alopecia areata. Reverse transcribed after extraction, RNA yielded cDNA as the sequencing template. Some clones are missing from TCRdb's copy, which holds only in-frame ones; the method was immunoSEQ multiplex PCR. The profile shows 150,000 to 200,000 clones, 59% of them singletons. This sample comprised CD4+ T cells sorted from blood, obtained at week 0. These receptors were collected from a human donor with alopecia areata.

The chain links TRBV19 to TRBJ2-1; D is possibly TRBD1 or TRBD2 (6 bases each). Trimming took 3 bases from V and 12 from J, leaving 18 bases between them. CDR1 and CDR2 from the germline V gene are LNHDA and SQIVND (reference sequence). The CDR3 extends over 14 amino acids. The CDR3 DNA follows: TGTGCCAGTAGTATGGGTCGGGGGCAGTTTGGGCAGTTCTTC. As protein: CASSMGRGQFGQFF.

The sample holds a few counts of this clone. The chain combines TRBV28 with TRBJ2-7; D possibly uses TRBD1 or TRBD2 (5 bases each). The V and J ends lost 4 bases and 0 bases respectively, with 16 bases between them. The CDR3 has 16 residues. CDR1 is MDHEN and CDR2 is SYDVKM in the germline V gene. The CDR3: CASSSSPGAFSYEQYF. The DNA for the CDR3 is TGTGCCAGCAGTTCCTCCCCCGGGGCGTTCTCCTACGAGCAGTACTTC.

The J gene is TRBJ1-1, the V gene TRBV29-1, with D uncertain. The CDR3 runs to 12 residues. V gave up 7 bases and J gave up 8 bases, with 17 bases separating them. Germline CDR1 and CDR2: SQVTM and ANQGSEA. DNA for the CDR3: TGCAGCGCGGAGGGATTTAAGGTCGAAGCTTTCTTT. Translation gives CSAEGFKVEAFF.

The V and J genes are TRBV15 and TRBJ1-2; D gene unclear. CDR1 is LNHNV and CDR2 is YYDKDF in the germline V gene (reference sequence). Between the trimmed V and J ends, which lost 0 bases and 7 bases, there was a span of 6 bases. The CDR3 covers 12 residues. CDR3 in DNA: TGTGCCACCAGCAGAGAGGAGGGTGGCTACACCTTC. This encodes CATSREEGGYTF.

The CDR3 loop is CATQQGTDTQYF. In DNA, the CDR3 is TGTGCCACCCAACAGGGCACAGATACGCAGTATTTT. The J gene is TRBJ2-3, the V gene TRBV6-6; possible D gene TRBD1, 5 bases. The CDR3 totals 12 residues. Trimming shortened V by 10 bases and J by 1 base, and 9 bases separated the two germline ends. The germline V gene encodes CDR1 MNHNY and CDR2 SVGAGI (reference sequence).

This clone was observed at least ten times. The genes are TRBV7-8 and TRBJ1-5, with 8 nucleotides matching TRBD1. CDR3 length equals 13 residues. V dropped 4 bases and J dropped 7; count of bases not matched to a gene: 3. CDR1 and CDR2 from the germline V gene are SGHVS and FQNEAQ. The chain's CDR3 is CASSYYRGQPQHF. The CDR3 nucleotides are TGTGCCAGCAGCTACTACAGGGGGCAGCCCCAGCATTTT. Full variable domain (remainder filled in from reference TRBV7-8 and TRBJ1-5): GAGVSQSPRYKVAKRGQDVALRCDPISGHVSLFWYQQALGQGPEFLTYFQNEAQLDKSGLPSDRFFAERPEGSVSTLKIQRTQQEDSAVYLCASSYYRGQPQHFGDGTRLSIL.

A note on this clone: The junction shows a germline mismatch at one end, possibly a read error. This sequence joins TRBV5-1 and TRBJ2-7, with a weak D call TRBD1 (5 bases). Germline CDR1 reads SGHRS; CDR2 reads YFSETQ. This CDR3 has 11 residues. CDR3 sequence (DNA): TGCGCCAGCAGCAACGACAGAACGAACCACTTC. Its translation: CASSNDRTNHF.

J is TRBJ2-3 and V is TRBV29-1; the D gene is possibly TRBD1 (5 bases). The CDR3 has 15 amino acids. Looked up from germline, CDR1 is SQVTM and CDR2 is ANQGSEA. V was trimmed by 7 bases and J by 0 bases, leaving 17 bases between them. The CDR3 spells CSAHTRDPSTDTQYF. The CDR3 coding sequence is TGCAGCGCACATACCAGGGATCCGAGCACAGATACGCAGTATTTT.

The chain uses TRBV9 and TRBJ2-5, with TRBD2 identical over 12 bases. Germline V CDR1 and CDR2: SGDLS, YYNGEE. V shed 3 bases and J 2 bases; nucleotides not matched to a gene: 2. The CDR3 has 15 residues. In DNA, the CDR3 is TGTGCCAGCAGCGGGACTAGCGGGGCACAAGAGACCCAGTACTTC. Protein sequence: CASSGTSGAQETQYF.

CDR3 sequence: CARRRGADNQPQHF. CDR3 bases: TGTGCCCGCCGGAGGGGGGCAGACAATCAGCCCCAGCATTTT. This chain connects TRBV6-6 to TRBJ1-5; D is perhaps TRBD1 (6 bases). Germline-derived CDR1 and CDR2 are MNHNY and SVGAGI (reference sequence). Trimming removed 11 bases from V and 3 bases from J, with 17 bases in between. This CDR3 has 14 residues.

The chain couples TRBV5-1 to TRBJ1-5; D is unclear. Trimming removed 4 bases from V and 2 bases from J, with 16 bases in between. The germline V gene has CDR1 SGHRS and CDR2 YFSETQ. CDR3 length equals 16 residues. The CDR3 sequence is CASSIGPSGGNQPQHF. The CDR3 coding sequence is TGCGCCAGCAGCATAGGCCCAAGCGGGGGCAATCAGCCCCAGCATTTT.

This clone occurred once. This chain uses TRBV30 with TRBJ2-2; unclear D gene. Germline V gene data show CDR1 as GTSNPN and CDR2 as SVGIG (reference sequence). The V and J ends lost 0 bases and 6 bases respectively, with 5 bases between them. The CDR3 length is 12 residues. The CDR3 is CAWSVRPGELFF. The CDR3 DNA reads TGTGCCTGGAGTGTACGTCCCGGGGAGCTGTTTTTT.

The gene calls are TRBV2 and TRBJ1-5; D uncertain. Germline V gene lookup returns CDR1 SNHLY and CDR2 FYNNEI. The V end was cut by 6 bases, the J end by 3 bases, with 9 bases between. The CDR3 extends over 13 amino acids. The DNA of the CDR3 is TGTGCCAGCAGCGGAGGAACCAATCAGCCCCAGCATTTT. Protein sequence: CASSGGTNQPQHF.

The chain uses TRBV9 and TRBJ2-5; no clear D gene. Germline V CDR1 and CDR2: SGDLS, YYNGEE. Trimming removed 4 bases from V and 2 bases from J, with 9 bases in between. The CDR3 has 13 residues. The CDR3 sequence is CASSPTAQETQYF. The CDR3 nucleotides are TGTGCCAGCAGCCCGACGGCTCAAGAGACCCAGTACTTC.

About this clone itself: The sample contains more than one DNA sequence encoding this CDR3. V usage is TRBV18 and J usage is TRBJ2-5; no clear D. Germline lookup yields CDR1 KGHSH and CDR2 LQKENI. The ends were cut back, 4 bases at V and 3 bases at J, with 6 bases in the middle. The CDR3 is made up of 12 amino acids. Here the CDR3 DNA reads TGTGCCAGCTCACGTCGGGAAGAGACCCAGTACTTC. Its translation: CASSRREETQYF.

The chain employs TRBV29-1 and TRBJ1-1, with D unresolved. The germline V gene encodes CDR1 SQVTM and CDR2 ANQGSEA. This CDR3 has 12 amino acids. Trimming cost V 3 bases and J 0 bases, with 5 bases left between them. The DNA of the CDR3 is TGCAGCGTTGATACAGTGAACACTGAAGCTTTCTTT. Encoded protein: CSVDTVNTEAFF.

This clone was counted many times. The CDR3 nucleotides read TGTGCCAGCAGGAGGCCTGACCGCACAGTGAATACGCAGTATTTT. Protein: CASRRPDRTVNTQYF. V gene TRBV6-1 combines with J gene TRBJ2-3, with D unresolved. The length of the CDR3 is 15 residues. Germline V lookup: CDR1 MNHNS, CDR2 SASEGT. The germline V and J ends were trimmed by 6 bases and 7 bases, with 20 bases remaining between them.

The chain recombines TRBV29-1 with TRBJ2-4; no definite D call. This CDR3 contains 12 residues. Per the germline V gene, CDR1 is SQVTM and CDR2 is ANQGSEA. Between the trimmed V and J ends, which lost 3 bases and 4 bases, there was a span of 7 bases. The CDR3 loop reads CSVDDPKNIQYF. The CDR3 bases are TGCAGCGTTGATGACCCGAAAAACATTCAGTACTTC.

In nucleotides, the CDR3 is TGTGCCAGCAGTCACCTTACAGGGGGCTCCTTTATCTCTGGGGCCAACGTCCTGACTTTC. Protein product: CASSHLTGGSFISGANVLTF. The chain recombines TRBV2 with TRBJ2-6; 9 nucleotides line up with TRBD1. J lost 0 bases, V lost 5 bases, and 14 bases had no gene match. CDR1 and CDR2 (germline): SNHLY, FYNNEI. CDR3 length: 20 amino acids.

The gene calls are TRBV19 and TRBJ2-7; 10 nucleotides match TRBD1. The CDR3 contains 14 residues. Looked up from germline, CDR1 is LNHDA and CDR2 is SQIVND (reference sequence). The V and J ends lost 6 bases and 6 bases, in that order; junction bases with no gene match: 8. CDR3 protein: CASSRQGASGEQYF. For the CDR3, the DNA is TGTGCCAGTAGCCGACAGGGGGCATCGGGCGAGCAGTACTTC.

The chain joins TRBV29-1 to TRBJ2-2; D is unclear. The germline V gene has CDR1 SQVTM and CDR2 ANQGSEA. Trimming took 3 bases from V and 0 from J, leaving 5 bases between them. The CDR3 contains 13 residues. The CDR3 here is CSVDRSNTGELFF. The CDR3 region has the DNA TGCAGCGTTGATAGATCGAACACCGGGGAGCTGTTTTTT.

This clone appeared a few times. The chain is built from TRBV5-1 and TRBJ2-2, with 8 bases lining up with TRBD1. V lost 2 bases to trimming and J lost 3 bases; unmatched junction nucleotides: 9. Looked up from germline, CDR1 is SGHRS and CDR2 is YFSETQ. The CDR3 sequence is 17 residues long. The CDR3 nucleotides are TGCGCCAGCAGCTTTGGTCCAGGGGGCCGTGACACCGGGGAGCTGTTTTTT. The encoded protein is CASSFGPGGRDTGELFF.

In DNA form, the CDR3 reads TGCAGCGTCCTGAGGTATGAAGCTTTCTTT. Encoded protein: CSVLRYEAFF. The rearrangement uses TRBV29-1 and TRBJ1-1; no firm D call. Germline-derived CDR1 and CDR2 are SQVTM and ANQGSEA. V was shortened by 6 bases and J by 7 bases, with 9 bases between the two germline ends. The CDR3 runs 10 residues. The full variable domain, with the rest looked up from reference TRBV29-1 and TRBJ1-1, is SAVISQKPSRDICQRGTSLTIQCQVDSQVTMMFWYRQQPGQSLTLIATANQGSEATYESGFVIDKFPISRPNLTFSTLTVSNMSPEDSSIYLCSVLRYEAFFGQGTRLTVV.

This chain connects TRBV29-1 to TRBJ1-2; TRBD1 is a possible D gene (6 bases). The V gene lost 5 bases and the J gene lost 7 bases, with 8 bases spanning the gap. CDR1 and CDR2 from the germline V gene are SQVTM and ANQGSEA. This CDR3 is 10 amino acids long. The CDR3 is CSVLGGGYTF. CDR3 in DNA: TGCAGCGTTTTAGGGGGTGGCTACACCTTC.

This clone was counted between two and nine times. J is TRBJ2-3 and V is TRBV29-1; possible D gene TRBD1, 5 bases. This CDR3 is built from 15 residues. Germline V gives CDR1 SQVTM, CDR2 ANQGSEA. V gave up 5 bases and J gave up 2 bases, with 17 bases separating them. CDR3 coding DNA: TGCAGCGTTTCAGTCTCCAGGGCCCCCACAGATACGCAGTATTTT. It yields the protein CSVSVSRAPTDTQYF.